The next 16 T cell receptor beta chains were all read from a single sample in a study of shared T cell receptors in the human thymus. TCRdb's table, derived via immunoSEQ multiplex PCR, lists solely in-frame clones and lacks some. The repertoire holds 720,000 or so clones, 80% to 90% seen once, with about 0.0098% in the top ten. This same sample was also taken into another study, of human thymus T cells.

The specimen sequenced was thymocytes. Receptors originate from a girl under three years old with a congenital heart defect.

The chain couples TRBV2 to TRBJ1-5; 8 bases map to TRBD1. With 6 bases clipped from V and 2 bases from J, the junction kept 9 bases outside the gene matches. The CDR3 runs to 16 residues. Germline CDR1 is SNHLY and CDR2 is FYNNEI. Here the CDR3 reads CASRGEDREGNQPQHF. CDR3 in DNA: TGTGCCAGCAGAGGGGAGGACAGGGAGGGCAATCAGCCCCAGCATTTT.

The chain combines TRBV5-1 with TRBJ1-3, with TRBD1 identical over 9 bases. Trimming cost V 4 bases and J 1 base; bases outside gene matches: 12. The CDR3 totals 18 residues. Germline V gene sequence: CDR1 SGHRS, CDR2 YFSETQ. The CDR3 DNA sequence: TGCGCCAGCAGCCAAGGAAAGGACAGGGGTCGTTCTGGAAACACCATATATTTT. It is translated as CASSQGKDRGRSGNTIYF.

The chain uses TRBV6-4 and TRBJ1-5; 7 bases are shared with TRBD1. V shed 4 bases and J 6 bases; nucleotides not matched to a gene: 3. The CDR3 is made up of 13 amino acids. Germline V lookup: CDR1 MRHNA, CDR2 SNTAGT. The CDR3 spells CASSAHRGQPQHF. DNA of the CDR3: TGTGCCAGCAGTGCTCACAGGGGTCAGCCCCAGCATTTT.

The rearrangement joins TRBV7-2 to TRBJ2-7; perhaps TRBD2 as D (5 bases). The CDR3 contains 17 residues. Germline V gives CDR1 SGHTA, CDR2 FQGNSA. V shed 5 bases and J shed 4 bases, with 24 bases lying between them. CDR3 DNA sequence: TGTGCCAGCAGCCCCGAGCGGCTACATCATATACTTTACGAGCAGTACTTC. Translated: CASSPERLHHILYEQYF.

CDR3 nucleotides: TGCGCCAGCAGCATAGACAGTGGGGAAAAACTGTTTTTT. This codes for CASSIDSGEKLFF. The chain links TRBV5-1 to TRBJ1-4; D perhaps matches TRBD1 (5 bases). The CDR3 sequence is 13 residues long. With 4 bases removed from V and 8 bases from J, the gap between germline ends came to 12 bases. Germline CDR1 is SGHRS and CDR2 is YFSETQ.

The chain has TRBV27 and TRBJ1-1, with 8 bases that match TRBD1. The germline V gene has CDR1 MNHEY and CDR2 SMNVEV (reference sequence). The trim removed 0 bases at V and 3 bases at J, leaving 3 bases unmatched. CDR3 size: 15 residues. The chain's CDR3 is CASSLSPGGYTEAFF. In nucleotides, the CDR3 is TGTGCCAGCAGTTTATCGCCAGGGGGCTACACTGAAGCTTTCTTT.

The chain combines TRBV2 with TRBJ2-1, with 14 nucleotides matching TRBD2. J was trimmed by 9 bases and V by 5 bases; bases with no gene match: 12. The CDR3 contains 17 residues. Germline-derived CDR1 and CDR2 are SNHLY and FYNNEI. The CDR3 DNA reads TGTGCCAGCAGTCCTACGACTAGCGGGGGGGCCTGGAGTGAGCAGTTCTTC. This gives the protein CASSPTTSGGAWSEQFF.

The chain employs TRBV5-4 and TRBJ1-2; D is uncertain. The V end lost 0 bases, the J end lost 4 bases, and 10 bases lay between the germline ends. Germline loops: CDR1 SGHNT, CDR2 YYREEE (reference sequence). This CDR3 comprises 14 residues. The CDR3 region is CASSLEWRSYGYTF. Here the CDR3 DNA reads TGTGCCAGCAGCTTGGAGTGGCGGAGCTATGGCTACACCTTC.

This chain joins TRBV2 and TRBJ1-5; no definite D call. The CDR3 loop spans 14 amino acids. V shed 4 bases and J shed 9 bases, with 16 bases lying between them. CDR1 and CDR2 (germline): SNHLY, FYNNEI. CDR3 sequence: CASSGYSHQGPQHF. The CDR3 nucleotides are TGTGCCAGCAGTGGATACAGCCATCAAGGGCCCCAGCATTTT.

In its sample, this clone was seen once. The chain has TRBV27 and TRBJ2-7; 9 bases are a match to TRBD2. Germline-derived CDR1 and CDR2 are MNHEY and SMNVEV (reference sequence). J lost 2 bases, V lost 5 bases, and 16 bases had no gene match. The CDR3 is made up of 18 amino acids. CDR3 in amino acids: CASSPTGVSGGHPYEQYF. In DNA form, the CDR3 reads TGTGCCAGCAGTCCTACGGGGGTTAGCGGGGGCCATCCCTACGAGCAGTACTTC.

DNA of the CDR3: TGTGCCAGCTCACCACTAAGACAGGGGTTTACCCTCTATGGCTACACCTTC. This gives the protein CASSPLRQGFTLYGYTF. This chain connects TRBV18 to TRBJ1-2; TRBD1 matches at 8 bases. The CDR3 is made up of 17 amino acids. Losses at the gene ends were 1 base for V and 4 bases for J; bases not matched to a gene: 11. Per the germline V gene, CDR1 is KGHSH and CDR2 is LQKENI.

Comment on this clone: Different DNA sequences within this sample yield the same CDR3. The chain is built from TRBV19 and TRBJ1-5, with D tentatively TRBD1 (6 bases). CDR3 length equals 15 residues. Trimming left V 2 bases short and J 1 base short, with 9 bases between. Per the germline V gene, CDR1 is LNHDA and CDR2 is SQIVND (reference sequence). CDR3 residues: CASSIRGGSNQPQHF. The DNA of the CDR3 is TGTGCCAGTAGTATAAGAGGGGGAAGCAATCAGCCCCAGCATTTT.

V is TRBV10-3 and J is TRBJ1-6, with 9 bases lining up with TRBD1. This CDR3 is 15 amino acids long. V shed 5 bases, J shed 5 bases, and the junction held 4 bases outside the gene matches. CDR1 is ENHRY, CDR2 SYGVKD, per germline. CDR3 protein: CAISRYRGHNSPLHF. CDR3 DNA: TGTGCCATCAGTAGATACAGGGGGCATAATTCACCCCTCCACTTT.

CDR3 protein: CASSPPLGALGDTQYF. As DNA, the CDR3 is TGTGCCAGCAGCCCTCCGCTGGGGGCGCTCGGAGATACGCAGTATTTT. The chain carries TRBV7-9 and TRBJ2-3; possibly TRBD1 for D (6 bases). CDR1 SEHNR and CDR2 FQNEAQ come from the germline V gene (reference sequence). The CDR3 spans 16 residues. V lost 5 bases and J 5 bases, leaving 20 bases between the germline ends.

The V and J genes are TRBV25-1 and TRBJ1-4; 10 bases line up with TRBD1. V lost 6 bases and J lost 10; bases outside the gene matches: 8. This CDR3 contains 14 residues. Germline V gives CDR1 MGHDK, CDR2 SYGVNS. The CDR3 nucleotides are TGTGCCAGCAGCCCGACAGGGGGCGAGGGAAAACTGTTTTTT. It yields the protein CASSPTGGEGKLFF.

V and J are TRBV11-2 and TRBJ2-7; maybe TRBD2 (6 bases). The V gene's germline CDR1 is SGHAT and CDR2 FQNNGV. V lost 3 bases and J 0 bases, leaving 21 bases between the germline ends. The CDR3 length is 18 residues. The CDR3 loop is CASSFYGGETRSSYEQYF. CDR3 sequence (DNA): TGTGCCAGCAGCTTTTACGGGGGTGAGACTCGCAGCTCCTACGAGCAGTACTTC.